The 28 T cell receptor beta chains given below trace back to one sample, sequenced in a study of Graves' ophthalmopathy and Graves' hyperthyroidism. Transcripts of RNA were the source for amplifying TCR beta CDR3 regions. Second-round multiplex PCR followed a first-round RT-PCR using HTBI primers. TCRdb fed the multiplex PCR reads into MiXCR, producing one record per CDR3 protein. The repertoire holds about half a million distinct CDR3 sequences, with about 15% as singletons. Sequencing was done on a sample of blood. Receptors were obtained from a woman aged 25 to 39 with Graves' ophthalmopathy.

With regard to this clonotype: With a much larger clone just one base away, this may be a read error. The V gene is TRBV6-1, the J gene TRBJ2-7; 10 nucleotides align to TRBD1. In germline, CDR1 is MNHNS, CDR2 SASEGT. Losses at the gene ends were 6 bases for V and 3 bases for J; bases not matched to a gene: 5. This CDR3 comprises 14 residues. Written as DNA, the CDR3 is TGTGCCAGCAGGAGGGGACAGGGGCACTACGAGCAGTACTTC. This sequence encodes CASRRGQGHYEQYF.

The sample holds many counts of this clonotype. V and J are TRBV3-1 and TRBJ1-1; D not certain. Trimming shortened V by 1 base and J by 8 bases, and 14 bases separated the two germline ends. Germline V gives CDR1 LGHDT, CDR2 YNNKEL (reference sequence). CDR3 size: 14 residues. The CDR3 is CASSQVGAQVEAFF. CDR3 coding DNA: TGTGCCAGCAGCCAAGTTGGCGCACAAGTAGAAGCTTTCTTT.

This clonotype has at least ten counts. CDR3 residues: CASSLSRSFSSYEQYF. DNA for the CDR3: TGTGCCAGCAGTTTATCCCGAAGTTTCAGCTCCTACGAGCAGTACTTC. The chain uses TRBV28 and TRBJ2-7; no clear D. Trimming cost V 1 base and J 0 bases, with 13 bases left between them. This CDR3 spans 16 amino acids. The V gene's germline CDR1 is MDHEN and CDR2 SYDVKM.

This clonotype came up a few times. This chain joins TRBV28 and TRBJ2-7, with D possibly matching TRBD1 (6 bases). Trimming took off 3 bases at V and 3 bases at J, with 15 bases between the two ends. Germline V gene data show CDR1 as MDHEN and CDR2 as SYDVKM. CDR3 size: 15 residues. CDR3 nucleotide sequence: TGTGCCAGCAGTTTCGGATGGGACACCAACTACGAGCAGTACTTC. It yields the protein CASSFGWDTNYEQYF.

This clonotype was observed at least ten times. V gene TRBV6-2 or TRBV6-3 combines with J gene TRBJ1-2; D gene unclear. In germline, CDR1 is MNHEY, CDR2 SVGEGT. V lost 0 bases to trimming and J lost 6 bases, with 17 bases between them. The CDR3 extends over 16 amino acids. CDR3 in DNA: TGTGCCAGCAGTTACTCGATGCGTGGGTGGATGGATGGCTACACCTTC. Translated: CASSYSMRGWMDGYTF.

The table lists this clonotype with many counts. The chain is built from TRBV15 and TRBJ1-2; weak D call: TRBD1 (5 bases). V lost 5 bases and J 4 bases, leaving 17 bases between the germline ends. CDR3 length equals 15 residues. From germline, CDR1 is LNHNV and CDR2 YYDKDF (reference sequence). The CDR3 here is CATSPFPGDVYGYTF. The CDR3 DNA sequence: TGTGCCACCAGCCCCTTCCCCGGGGACGTCTATGGCTACACCTTC.

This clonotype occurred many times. DNA for the CDR3: TGCAGTGCTAGAGACCGAGGGGTCCCCTCCTACGAGCAGTACTTC. Its translation is CSARDRGVPSYEQYF. The chain has TRBV20-1 and TRBJ2-7; D is tentatively TRBD1 or TRBD2 (5 bases each). The ends were cut back, 0 bases at V and 0 bases at J, with 12 bases in the middle. The CDR3 length is 15 residues. Looked up from germline, CDR1 is DFQATT and CDR2 is SNEGSKA (reference sequence).

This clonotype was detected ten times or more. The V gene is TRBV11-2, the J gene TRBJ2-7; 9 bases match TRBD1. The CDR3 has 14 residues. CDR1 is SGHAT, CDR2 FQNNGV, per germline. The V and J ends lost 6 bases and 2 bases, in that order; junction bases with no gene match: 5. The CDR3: CASRLRDRAYEQYF. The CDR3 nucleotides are TGTGCCAGCAGACTCCGGGACAGGGCCTACGAGCAGTACTTC.

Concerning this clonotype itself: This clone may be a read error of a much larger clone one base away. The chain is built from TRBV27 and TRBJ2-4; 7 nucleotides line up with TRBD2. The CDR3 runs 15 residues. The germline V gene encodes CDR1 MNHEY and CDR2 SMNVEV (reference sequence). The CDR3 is CASGNNGGEQDIKYF. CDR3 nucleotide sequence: TGTGCCAGCGGTAATAATGGGGGGGAGCAAGACATTAAGTACTTC.

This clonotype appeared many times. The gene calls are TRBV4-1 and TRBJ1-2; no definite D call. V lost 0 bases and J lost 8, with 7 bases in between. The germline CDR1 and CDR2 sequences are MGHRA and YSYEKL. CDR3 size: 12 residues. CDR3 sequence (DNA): TGCGCCAGCAGCCAAGATCGTCGGGGCTACACCTTC. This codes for CASSQDRRGYTF.

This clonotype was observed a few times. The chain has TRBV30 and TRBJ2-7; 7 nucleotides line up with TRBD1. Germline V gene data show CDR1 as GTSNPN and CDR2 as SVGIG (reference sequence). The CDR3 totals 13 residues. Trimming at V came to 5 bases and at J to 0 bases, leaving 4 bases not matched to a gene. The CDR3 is CAWVTGNSYEQYF. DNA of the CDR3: TGTGCCTGGGTGACAGGGAACTCCTACGAGCAGTACTTC.

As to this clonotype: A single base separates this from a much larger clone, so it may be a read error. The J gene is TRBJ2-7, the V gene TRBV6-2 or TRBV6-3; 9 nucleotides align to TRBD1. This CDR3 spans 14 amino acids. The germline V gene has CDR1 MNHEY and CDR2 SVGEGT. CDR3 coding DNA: TGTGCCAGCGGAACCGGGACAGGGCGTGGAGAGCAGGACTTC. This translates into CASGTGTGRGEQDF.

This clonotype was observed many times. Here the CDR3 reads CASIRGRLYNSPLHF. The CDR3 region has the DNA TGTGCCAGCATCAGGGGGCGGCTGTATAATTCACCCCTCCACTTT. This chain connects TRBV6-1 to TRBJ1-6; 8 nucleotides line up with TRBD1. The CDR3 contains 15 residues. The V segment lost 7 bases and the J segment 4 bases; nucleotides outside the gene matches: 6. Germline V gives CDR1 MNHNS, CDR2 SASEGT.

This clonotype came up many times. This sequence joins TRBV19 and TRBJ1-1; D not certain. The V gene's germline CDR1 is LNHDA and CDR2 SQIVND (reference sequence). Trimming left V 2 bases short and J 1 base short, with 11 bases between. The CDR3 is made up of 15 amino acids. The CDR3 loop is CASSISKSGNTEAFF. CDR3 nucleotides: TGTGCCAGTAGTATATCAAAGAGCGGGAACACTGAAGCTTTCTTT.

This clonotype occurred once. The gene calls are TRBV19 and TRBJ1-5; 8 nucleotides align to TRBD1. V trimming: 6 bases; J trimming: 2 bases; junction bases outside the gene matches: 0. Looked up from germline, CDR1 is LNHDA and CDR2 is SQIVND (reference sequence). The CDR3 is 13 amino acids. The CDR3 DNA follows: TGTGCCAGTAGGGACAGGGGCAATCAGCCCCAGCATTTT. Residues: CASRDRGNQPQHF. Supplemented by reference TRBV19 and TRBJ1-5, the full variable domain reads DGGITQSPKYLFRKEGQNVTLSCEQNLNHDAMYWYRQDPGQGLRLIYYSQIVNDFQKGDIAEGYSVSREKKESFPLTVTSAQKNPTAFYLCASRDRGNQPQHFGDGTRLSIL.

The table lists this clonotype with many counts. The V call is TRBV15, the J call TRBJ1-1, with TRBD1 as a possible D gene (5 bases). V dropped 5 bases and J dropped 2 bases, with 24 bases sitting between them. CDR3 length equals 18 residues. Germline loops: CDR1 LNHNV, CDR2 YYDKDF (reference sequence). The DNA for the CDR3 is TGTGCCACCAGCCCCGAGGGACCCGATACTATTAGAAACACTGAAGCTTTCTTT. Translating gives CATSPEGPDTIRNTEAFF.

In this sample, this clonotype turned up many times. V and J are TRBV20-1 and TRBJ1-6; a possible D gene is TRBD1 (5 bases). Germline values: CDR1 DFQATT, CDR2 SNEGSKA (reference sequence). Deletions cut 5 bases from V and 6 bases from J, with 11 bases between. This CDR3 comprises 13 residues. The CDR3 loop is CSAWGGGNSPLHF. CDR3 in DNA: TGCAGTGCTTGGGGGGGGGGTAATTCACCCCTCCACTTT.

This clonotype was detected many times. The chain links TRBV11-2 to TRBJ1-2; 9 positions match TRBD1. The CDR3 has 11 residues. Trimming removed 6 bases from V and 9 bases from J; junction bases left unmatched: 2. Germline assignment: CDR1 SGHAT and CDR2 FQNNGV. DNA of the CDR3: TGTGCCAGCAGGGGACAGGGACGCTACACCTTC. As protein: CASRGQGRYTF.

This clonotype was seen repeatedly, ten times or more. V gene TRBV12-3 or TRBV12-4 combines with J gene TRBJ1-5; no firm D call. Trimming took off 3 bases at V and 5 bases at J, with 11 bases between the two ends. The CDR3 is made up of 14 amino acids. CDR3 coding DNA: TGTGCCAGCAGTTTCAAGGCCCGGGATCAGCCCCAGCATTTT. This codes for CASSFKARDQPQHF.

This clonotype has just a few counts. The CDR3 DNA reads as TGTGCCAGCAGCTTAGGGACTAGCGGGAGGGAAATCTACGAGCAGTACTTC. This gives the protein CASSLGTSGREIYEQYF. The J gene is TRBJ2-7, the V gene TRBV11-2; 15 nucleotides match TRBD2. CDR1 and CDR2 (germline): SGHAT, FQNNGV. This CDR3 is 17 amino acids long. Germline trimming cut 1 base from V and 3 bases from J; bases unmatched to any gene: 4.

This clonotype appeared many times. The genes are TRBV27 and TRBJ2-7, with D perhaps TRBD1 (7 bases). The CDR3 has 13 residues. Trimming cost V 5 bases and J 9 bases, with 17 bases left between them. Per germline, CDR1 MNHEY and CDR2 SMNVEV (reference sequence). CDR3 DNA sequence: TGTGCCAGCAGTCGCGGGACAGCCAGGCGGCAGTACTTC. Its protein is CASSRGTARRQYF.

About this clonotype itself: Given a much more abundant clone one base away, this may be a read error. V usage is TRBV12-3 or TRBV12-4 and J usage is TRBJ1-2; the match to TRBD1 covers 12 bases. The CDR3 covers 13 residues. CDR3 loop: CSSRVGTGGGYTF. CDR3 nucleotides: TGTTCCAGCAGGGTCGGGACAGGGGGCGGCTACACCTTC.

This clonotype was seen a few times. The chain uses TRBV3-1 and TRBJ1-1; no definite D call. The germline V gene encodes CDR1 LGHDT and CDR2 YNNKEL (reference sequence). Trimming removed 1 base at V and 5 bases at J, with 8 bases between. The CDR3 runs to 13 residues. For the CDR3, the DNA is TGTGCCAGCAGCCAAGCAGTTTGGACTGAAGCTTTCTTT. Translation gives CASSQAVWTEAFF.

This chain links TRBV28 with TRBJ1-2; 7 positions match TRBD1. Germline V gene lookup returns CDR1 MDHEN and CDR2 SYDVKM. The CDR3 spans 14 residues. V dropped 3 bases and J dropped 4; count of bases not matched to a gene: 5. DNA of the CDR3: TGTGCCAGCAGTTTTGGGGACAGACCCTATGGCTACACCTTC. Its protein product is CASSFGDRPYGYTF.

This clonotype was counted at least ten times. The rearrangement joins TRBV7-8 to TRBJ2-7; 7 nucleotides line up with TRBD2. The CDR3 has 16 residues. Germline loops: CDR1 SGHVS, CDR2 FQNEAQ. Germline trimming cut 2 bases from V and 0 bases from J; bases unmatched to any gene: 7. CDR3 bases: TGTGCCAGCAGCTTACCACCGGGCGGGAGCTCCTACGAGCAGTACTTC. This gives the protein CASSLPPGGSSYEQYF. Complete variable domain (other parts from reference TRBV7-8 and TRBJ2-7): GAGVSQSPRYKVAKRGQDVALRCDPISGHVSLFWYQQALGQGPEFLTYFQNEAQLDKSGLPSDRFFAERPEGSVSTLKIQRTQQEDSAVYLCASSLPPGGSSYEQYFGPGTRLTVT.

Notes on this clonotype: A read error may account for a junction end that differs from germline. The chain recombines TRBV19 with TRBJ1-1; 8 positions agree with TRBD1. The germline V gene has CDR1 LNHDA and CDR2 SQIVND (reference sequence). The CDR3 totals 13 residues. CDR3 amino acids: CSSRDRTSTEAFF. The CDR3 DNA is TGTTCCAGTAGGGACAGGACGAGCACTGAAGCTTTCTTT. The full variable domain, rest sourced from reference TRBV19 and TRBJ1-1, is DGGITQSPKYLFRKEGQNVTLSCEQNLNHDAMYWYRQDPGQGLRLIYYSQIVNDFQKGDIAEGYSVSREKKESFPLTVTSAQKNPTAFYLCSSRDRTSTEAFFGQGTRLTVV.

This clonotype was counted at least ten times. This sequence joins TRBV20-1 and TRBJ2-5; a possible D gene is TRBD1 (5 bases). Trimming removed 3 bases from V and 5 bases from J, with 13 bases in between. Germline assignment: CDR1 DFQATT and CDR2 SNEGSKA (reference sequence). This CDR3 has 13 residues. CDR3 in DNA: TGCAGTGCTAGTTTCAGGGTGGGGGAGACCCAGTACTTC. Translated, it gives CSASFRVGETQYF.

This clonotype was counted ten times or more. The CDR3 loop is CASSRDREGGYTF. Written as DNA, the CDR3 is TGTGCCAGCAGCCGGGACAGGGAGGGTGGCTACACCTTC. J is TRBJ1-2 and V is TRBV6-1; TRBD1 aligns across 9 bases. CDR1 is MNHNS and CDR2 is SASEGT in the germline V gene. CDR3 size: 13 residues. The trim removed 6 bases at V and 7 bases at J, leaving 6 bases unmatched.